A selection of T cell receptor beta chains follows, all from one sample in a study of OX40 agonist ivuxolimab in advanced cancers. Assay: immunoSEQ multiplex PCR; the TCRdb copy retains only in-frame clones and omits some. The table records 65,000 to 80,000 clones, less than 85% of them present only once. This material consisted of CD4+ or CD8+ T cells sorted from blood, taken in a trial of the OX40 agonist ivuxolimab. These receptors came from an adult with an advanced solid tumor such as melanoma, head and neck, liver or kidney cancer. Both conserved end residues are part of each CDR3. D genes are given only for firm matches. Size values are once, few and many counts, or a class for expanded clones, and some rows have none.

clone_size j_call d_call v_call cdr3_aa cdr3_nt
- TRBJ2-2 - TRBV28 CASSLTGPGELFF TGTGCCAGCAGCCTTACGGGGCCCGGGGAGCTGTTTTTT
few TRBJ2-1 TRBD2 TRBV4-3 CASSQDTIVGLGPGNEQFF TGCGCCAGCAGCCAAGATACAATTGTGGGACTAGGCCCGGGCAATGAGCAGTTCTTC
- TRBJ2-7 TRBD2 TRBV5-1 CASRQGGTTLGEQYF TGCGCCAGCAGGCAGGGTGGGACTACCCTTGGGGAGCAGTACTTC
- TRBJ1-1 - TRBV6-5 CATAPRVVNTEAFF TGTGCCACAGCACCGAGGGTTGTAAACACTGAAGCTTTCTTT
- TRBJ1-5 TRBD1 TRBV18 CASSPTGSSNQPQHF TGTGCCAGCTCACCGACAGGGTCTTCGAATCAGCCCCAGCATTTT
- TRBJ1-1 - TRBV18 CASSPRGGRGTFF TGTGCCAGCTCGCCACGGGGGGGGCGGGGTACTTTCTTT
- TRBJ2-7 TRBD1 TRBV30 CACRTGSYEQYF TGTGCCTGCAGGACAGGCTCCTACGAGCAGTACTTC
- TRBJ1-5 - TRBV5-5 CASSLGPSEYQPQHF TGTGCCAGCAGCCTCGGCCCGAGCGAATATCAGCCCCAGCATTTT
- TRBJ1-6 - TRBV6-5 CASTDRDNSPLHF TGTGCCAGCACGGACAGAGACAATTCACCCCTCCACTTT
- TRBJ2-5 - TRBV9 CASSVARGRGGETQYF TGTGCCAGCAGCGTAGCGAGGGGCAGGGGCGGAGAGACCCAGTACTTC
- TRBJ1-3 - TRBV28 CASRPHSSGNTIYF TGTGCCAGCAGACCACACAGCTCTGGAAACACCATATATTTT
- TRBJ2-7 TRBD1 TRBV29-1 CSVETQQGTGYEQYF TGCAGCGTTGAAACGCAACAGGGGACAGGCTACGAGCAGTACTTC
- TRBJ2-7 - TRBV4-3 CASSQDPSSYEQYF TGCGCCAGCAGCCAAGACCCGAGCTCCTACGAGCAGTACTTC
- TRBJ1-1 TRBD1 TRBV4-1 CASSQERRGRGDTEAFF TGCGCCAGCAGCCAAGAAAGGAGGGGGCGCGGGGACACTGAAGCTTTCTTT
- TRBJ2-3 - TRBV7-2 CASSLYYDTQYF TGTGCCAGCAGCTTATATTACGATACGCAGTATTTT
- TRBJ1-5 - TRBV28 CASSLEASNQPQHF TGTGCCAGCAGTTTAGAGGCTAGCAATCAGCCCCAGCATTTT
- TRBJ1-1 - TRBV4-3 CASSQDGQLNTEAFF TGCGCCAGCAGCCAAGACGGACAGTTGAACACTGAAGCTTTCTTT
- TRBJ2-3 - TRBV28 CASSSGDPSTDTQYF TGTGCCAGCAGTTCGGGGGATCCTAGCACAGATACGCAGTATTTT
- TRBJ1-5 - TRBV2 CASSRTGSNQPQHF TGTGCCAGCAGCCGAACCGGGAGCAATCAGCCCCAGCATTTT
few TRBJ2-2 - TRBV28 CASRWIRGTGELFF TGTGCCAGCAGATGGATCCGGGGTACCGGGGAGCTGTTTTTT
- TRBJ2-2 - TRBV29-1 CSVGRRVNTGELFF TGCAGCGTTGGGCGCAGAGTTAACACCGGGGAGCTGTTTTTT
- TRBJ2-3 - TRBV7-6 CASSGQDTQYF TGTGCCAGCAGTGGACAAGATACGCAGTATTTT
- TRBJ1-1 TRBD1 TRBV7-9 CASSLQRSGGFGNTEAFF TGTGCCAGCAGCCTCCAACGCTCAGGGGGCTTCGGGAACACTGAAGCTTTCTTT
- TRBJ2-6 - TRBV5-1 CASSLALSGANVLTF TGCGCCAGCAGCTTGGCCCTCTCTGGGGCCAACGTCCTGACTTTC
- TRBJ2-1 - TRBV11-2 CASSFLGGGGYNEQFF TGTGCCAGCAGCTTCCTCGGGGGAGGGGGCTACAATGAGCAGTTCTTC
once TRBJ2-3 TRBD2 TRBV6-4 CASSEASGGSDTQYF TGTGCCAGCAGTGAGGCTAGCGGGGGTTCAGATACGCAGTATTTT
- TRBJ2-2 - TRBV6-5 CASSLTFRSRVFF TGTGCCAGCAGTTTAACATTCAGATCGAGGGTGTTTTTT
few TRBJ2-7 TRBD2 TRBV28 CASSSLRTSGGSYEQYF TGTGCCAGCAGTTCCCTCCGGACTAGCGGGGGGTCCTACGAGCAGTACTTC
- TRBJ1-1 - TRBV7-2 CASSPGGGRTNTEAFF TGTGCCAGCAGCCCCGGGGGCGGCAGGACGAACACTGAAGCTTTTTTT
- TRBJ1-2 - TRBV19 CASRPDGSDYGYTF TGTGCCAGCCGCCCTGATGGGTCGGACTATGGCTACACCTTC
- TRBJ1-2 - TRBV7-2 CASSRDMGFTNYGYTF TGTGCCAGCAGCCGGGACATGGGATTTACTAACTATGGCTACACCTTC
- TRBJ1-4 TRBD1 TRBV11-2 CASSKDRGLWATNEKLFF TGTGCCAGCAGCAAGGACAGGGGTCTTTGGGCAACTAATGAAAAACTGTTTTTT
- TRBJ1-2 - TRBV9 CASLRDGTYGYTF TGTGCCAGTCTCCGGGACGGAACCTATGGCTACACCTTC
- TRBJ2-1 - TRBV7-9 CASSLPPYRTNNEQFF TGTGCCAGCAGCTTACCCCCATATAGAACCAACAATGAGCAGTTCTTC
- TRBJ2-2 - TRBV9 CASSVKGGENTGELFF TGTGCCAGCAGCGTAAAAGGCGGGGAGAACACCGGGGAGCTGTTTTTT
few TRBJ2-7 TRBD2 TRBV15 CATSRGAGGGGDEQYF TGTGCCACCAGCAGGGGGGCGGGAGGGGGCGGCGACGAGCAGTACTTC
- TRBJ2-3 - TRBV6-5 CASSYSPGEVTDTQYF TGTGCCAGCAGTTACTCCCCGGGAGAGGTGACAGATACGCAGTATTTT
- TRBJ2-3 TRBD2 TRBV5-1 CASSGSALAGTDTQYF TGCGCCAGCAGCGGTTCCGCACTAGCGGGGACAGATACGCAGTATTTT
- TRBJ1-1 TRBD1 TRBV28 CASSAGTGGAGTEAFF TGTGCCAGCAGCGCCGGGACAGGGGGCGCTGGCACTGAAGCTTTCTTT
- TRBJ1-6 - TRBV7-2 CASSLGGVSPLHF TGTGCCAGCAGCTTAGGGGGCGTTTCACCCCTCCACTTT
- TRBJ2-1 TRBD2 TRBV5-8 CASTLAGGLANEQFF TGTGCCAGCACCCTAGCGGGAGGATTAGCCAATGAGCAGTTCTTC
few TRBJ1-2 TRBD1 TRBV9 CASSAQGAYGYTF TGTGCCAGCAGCGCACAGGGGGCCTATGGCTACACCTTC
- TRBJ2-2 - TRBV6-5 CASSLYRNTGELFF TGTGCCAGCAGTTTGTACAGAAACACCGGGGAGCTGTTTTTT
- TRBJ1-6 - TRBV7-3 CASSFEGSSPLHF TGTGCCAGCAGCTTTGAGGGGTCTTCACCCCTCCACTTT
- TRBJ1-1 - TRBV6-5 CASSRLTGNTEAFF TGTGCCAGCAGTCGCCTTACGGGGAACACTGAAGCTTTCTTT
- TRBJ1-2 - TRBV2 CASSESGGRYTF TGTGCCAGCAGTGAGTCGGGAGGGCGCTACACCTTC
- TRBJ2-1 - TRBV30 CAWSVGGAYNEQFF TGTGCCTGGAGTGTGGGGGGAGCCTACAATGAGCAGTTCTTC
- TRBJ2-1 - TRBV7-8 CASSLAAIAYEQFF TGTGCCAGCAGCTTAGCTGCTATCGCATATGAGCAGTTCTTC
- TRBJ2-5 TRBD1 TRBV25-1 CASSDPTRGETQYF TGTGCCAGCAGTGATCCAACCAGGGGGGAGACCCAGTACTTC
- TRBJ2-5 - TRBV7-2 CASRRGGQGETQYF TGTGCCAGCAGACGCGGAGGGCAAGGGGAGACCCAGTACTTC
few TRBJ1-2 - TRBV7-8 CASSPQRRRVGYTF TGTGCCAGCAGCCCCCAACGCCGCAGGGTAGGCTACACCTTC
- TRBJ1-5 - TRBV5-1 CASRNQPQHF TGCGCCAGCAGAAATCAGCCCCAGCATTTT
once TRBJ1-6 TRBD1 TRBV5-6 CASSGGQLLGQSPLHF TGTGCCAGCAGCGGGGGACAGCTACTTGGTCAGTCACCCCTCCACTTT
- TRBJ1-2 - TRBV27 CASSLSITPLLSAYGYTF TGTGCCAGCAGTTTATCGATAACCCCCTTACTATCGGCTTATGGCTACACCTTC
- TRBJ1-5 - TRBV28 CASSSPPTGSNQPQHF TGTGCCAGCAGTTCACCCCCAACAGGGAGCAATCAGCCCCAGCATTTT